Following are 30 T cell receptor beta chains from one sample sequenced in a study of blood T cell repertoires in COVID-19. Repertoires were generated with immunoSEQ multiplex PCR, while TCRdb's copy carries only in-frame clones and drops some. The sample yields 50,000 to 70,000 clones, about 70% seen once. The sequencing sample was made of peripheral blood. Receptors were obtained from a middle-aged man with active or convalescent COVID-19.

The J gene is TRBJ2-5, the V gene TRBV25-1; perhaps TRBD2 as D (6 bases). V gave up 6 bases and J gave up 2 bases, with 10 bases separating them. Germline assignment: CDR1 MGHDK and CDR2 SYGVNS. This CDR3 has 13 residues. The CDR3 coding sequence is TGTGCCAGCAGGGGGACTGCTCAAGAGACCCAGTACTTC. Translating gives CASRGTAQETQYF.

The V and J genes are TRBV6-5 and TRBJ1-2; 7 bases are a match to TRBD1. V lost 6 bases to trimming and J lost 7 bases; unmatched junction nucleotides: 14. CDR3 length: 15 amino acids. Germline V gene lookup returns CDR1 MNHEY and CDR2 SVGAGI. CDR3 in amino acids: CASSPTRQGIGGYTF. CDR3 in DNA: TGTGCCAGCAGCCCAACGCGACAGGGTATTGGTGGCTACACCTTC.

This chain connects TRBV11-3 to TRBJ1-1; D not resolved. Germline V CDR1 and CDR2: SGHNT, YENEEA. CDR3 length: 13 amino acids. V was clipped by 3 bases and J by 4 bases, with 9 bases between them. The chain's CDR3 is CASSFSGSTEAFF. As DNA, the CDR3 is TGTGCCAGCAGCTTTTCAGGAAGCACTGAAGCTTTCTTT.

The chain employs TRBV11-2 and TRBJ2-1, with 13 bases identical to TRBD2. CDR1 and CDR2 (germline): SGHAT, FQNNGV. The CDR3 is 16 residues long. Losses at the gene ends were 5 bases for V and 6 bases for J; bases not matched to a gene: 7. Here the CDR3 reads CASSLGTSGTFNEQFF. CDR3 DNA: TGTGCCAGCAGCCTAGGGACTAGCGGGACTTTCAATGAGCAGTTCTTC.

The rearrangement uses TRBV19 and TRBJ1-2; a possible D gene is TRBD1 (5 bases). The V end lost 6 bases, the J end lost 4 bases, and 12 bases lay between the germline ends. Germline CDR1 and CDR2: LNHDA and SQIVND (reference sequence). The CDR3 is made up of 13 amino acids. The CDR3 DNA follows: TGTGCCAGTAGACGGGGGGGTAGCTATGGCTACACCTTC. Encoded protein: CASRRGGSYGYTF.

This chain joins TRBV28 and TRBJ2-7; a possible D gene is TRBD1 (5 bases). Germline loops: CDR1 MDHEN, CDR2 SYDVKM. V shed 10 bases and J shed 3 bases, with 13 bases lying between them. The CDR3 contains 12 residues. CDR3 in amino acids: CATRTTVYEQYF. Here the CDR3 DNA reads TGTGCCACCAGGACAACCGTCTACGAGCAGTACTTC.

The CDR3 is CASSQESAAVWPQHF. CDR3 sequence (DNA): TGTGCCAGCAGCCAAGAAAGTGCCGCGGTATGGCCCCAGCATTTT. The chain joins TRBV4-2 to TRBJ1-5; D not resolved. CDR1 is LGHNA and CDR2 is YNFKEQ in the germline V gene. V was clipped by 0 bases and J by 9 bases, with 15 bases between them. The CDR3 is 15 residues long.

The V and J genes are TRBV6-5 and TRBJ1-2; TRBD1 might be the D (5 bases). V lost 5 bases, J lost 5 bases, and 15 bases lay in between. CDR1 MNHEY and CDR2 SVGAGI come from the germline V gene. The CDR3 covers 14 residues. CDR3 nucleotides: TGTGCCAGCAGTATTGAGGCGGGGGGATATGGCTACACCTTC. Encoded protein: CASSIEAGGYGYTF.

The chain employs TRBV7-7 and TRBJ2-5; TRBD2 is a possible D gene (6 bases). From germline, CDR1 is SSHAT and CDR2 FNYEAQ (reference sequence). CDR3 length: 13 amino acids. Trimming removed 5 bases at V and 4 bases at J, with 11 bases between. The CDR3 DNA reads as TGTGCCAGCAGCCTGCGGGGCCCAGAGACCCAGTACTTC. Protein: CASSLRGPETQYF.

This clone came up many times. This chain connects TRBV9 to TRBJ2-1, with TRBD1 identical over 7 bases. The germline V gene encodes CDR1 SGDLS and CDR2 YYNGEE. This CDR3 spans 16 amino acids. The V gene end was trimmed by 4 bases and the J gene end by 10 bases; junction bases not matched to a gene: 17. CDR3 nucleotide sequence: TGTGCCAGCAGCCCGAGGTCAGGGACAGATGCGGAGGAGCAGTTCTTC. As protein: CASSPRSGTDAEEQFF.

This clone was seen only once. The J gene is TRBJ2-1, the V gene TRBV7-2, with TRBD2 matching 8 bases. The germline V gene has CDR1 SGHTA and CDR2 FQGNSA. The CDR3 is made up of 15 amino acids. V lost 0 bases and J lost 9; bases outside the gene matches: 7. Here the CDR3 DNA reads TGTGCCAGCAGCTTAGCGCCGGGGGGGCTTGGTGAGCAGTTCTTC. It is translated as CASSLAPGGLGEQFF.

This chain connects TRBV11-2 to TRBJ1-3, with 8 bases identical to TRBD1. This CDR3 is 19 amino acids long. V lost 3 bases and J lost 2; bases outside the gene matches: 15. Germline CDR1 and CDR2: SGHAT and FQNNGV. The CDR3 coding sequence is TGTGCCAGCAGCTTTCACCTACCTAGGACAGGGTCCGCTGGAAACACCATATATTTT. Translating gives CASSFHLPRTGSAGNTIYF.

V is TRBV20-1 and J is TRBJ2-5, with D perhaps matching TRBD1 (6 bases). The CDR3 contains 11 residues. Germline CDR1 reads DFQATT; CDR2 reads SNEGSKA (reference sequence). Trimming left V 6 bases short and J 5 bases short, with 10 bases between. The CDR3 here is CSAPRGETQYF. For the CDR3, the DNA is TGCAGTGCCCCAAGGGGGGAGACCCAGTACTTC.

The DNA of the CDR3 is TGTGCCACCCATGGGCCCATCTACGAGCAGTACTTC. Amino acids: CATHGPIYEQYF. The rearrangement joins TRBV6-5 to TRBJ2-7; D uncertain. The CDR3 has 12 amino acids. Looked up from germline, CDR1 is MNHEY and CDR2 is SVGAGI. The V and J ends lost 10 bases and 3 bases respectively, with 13 bases between them.

This clone was seen a single time. The chain combines TRBV6-5 with TRBJ1-4; a possible D gene is TRBD1 (6 bases). Trimming stripped 7 bases from V and 7 bases from J, with 13 bases between. From germline, CDR1 is MNHEY and CDR2 SVGAGI. CDR3 length: 13 amino acids. The CDR3 is CASMRQTGEKLFF. CDR3 coding DNA: TGTGCCAGCATGAGACAGACAGGTGAAAAACTGTTTTTT.

The chain recombines TRBV7-6 with TRBJ1-5, with D tentatively TRBD1 (5 bases). Germline CDR1 is SGHVS and CDR2 is FNYEAQ. The CDR3 length is 15 residues. Trimming cost V 1 base and J 4 bases, with 11 bases left between them. The CDR3 sequence is CASSLVGGSNQPQHF. CDR3 nucleotides: TGTGCCAGCAGCTTAGTCGGGGGATCGAATCAGCCCCAGCATTTT.

This clone was counted a few times. The rearrangement joins TRBV5-1 to TRBJ2-7; no firm D call. Trimming took 0 bases from V and 3 from J, leaving 7 bases between them. This CDR3 contains 13 residues. CDR1 and CDR2 (germline): SGHRS, YFSETQ. The CDR3 coding sequence is TGCGCCAGCAGCTTGGAATTCGGCTACGAGCAGTACTTC. It translates to CASSLEFGYEQYF.

The chain links TRBV3-1 (or the pseudogene TRBV3-2) to TRBJ2-7; 11 bases map to TRBD1. The germline CDR1 and CDR2 sequences are LGHDT and YNNKEL (reference sequence). Unmatched junction bases numbered 2, after V lost 0 bases and J lost 4 bases. This CDR3 contains 15 residues. The CDR3 sequence: CASSQEGTGGYEQYF. The CDR3 DNA reads as TGTGCCAGCAGCCAAGAAGGGACAGGGGGATACGAGCAGTACTTC.

This chain joins TRBV5-1 and TRBJ1-4, with 8 bases identical to TRBD1. After removal of 4 bases from V and 7 bases from J, the junction contained 9 bases not matched to a gene. This CDR3 is 15 amino acids long. Germline CDR1 reads SGHRS; CDR2 reads YFSETQ. CDR3 DNA: TGCGCCAGCAGCACAGGACAGGGCTCTGGTGAAAAACTGTTTTTT. Its protein is CASSTGQGSGEKLFF.

The chain carries TRBV2 and TRBJ1-6, with D perhaps matching TRBD1 (5 bases). Trimming left V 5 bases short and J 6 bases short, with 14 bases between. The germline gives CDR1 SNHLY, CDR2 FYNNEI. The CDR3 extends over 15 amino acids. The DNA for the CDR3 is TGTGCCAGCAGTACCTGGGGGAGGGGTAATTCACCCCTCCACTTT. Its translation: CASSTWGRGNSPLHF.

The J gene is TRBJ2-7, the V gene TRBV29-1; D is possibly TRBD1 (6 bases). CDR1 and CDR2 (germline): SQVTM, ANQGSEA. Trimming took off 5 bases at V and 4 bases at J, with 21 bases between the two ends. The CDR3 has 15 residues. The CDR3 loop is CSVRGVGTQFYEQYF. CDR3 nucleotide sequence: TGCAGCGTTAGGGGTGTCGGGACACAATTTTACGAGCAGTACTTC.

V gene TRBV9 combines with J gene TRBJ2-3; TRBD2 is a possible D gene (6 bases). CDR3 length: 15 residues. Trimming shortened V by 6 bases and J by 6 bases, and 20 bases separated the two germline ends. Germline values: CDR1 SGDLS, CDR2 YYNGEE. For the CDR3, the DNA is TGTGCCAGCAAATCGGGCGGGGCTGGCGGGGATACGCAGTATTTT. Protein sequence: CASKSGGAGGDTQYF.

The chain joins TRBV19 to TRBJ2-6; 7 nucleotides line up with TRBD1. Germline CDR1 and CDR2: LNHDA and SQIVND (reference sequence). Unmatched junction bases numbered 9, after V lost 7 bases and J lost 0 bases. The length of the CDR3 is 17 residues. The CDR3: CASTTRRDSSGANVLTF. The CDR3 coding sequence is TGTGCCAGTACCACCCGCCGGGACAGCTCTGGGGCCAACGTCCTGACTTTC.

The rearrangement links TRBV5-8 to TRBJ1-6; D perhaps matches TRBD1 (5 bases). Trimming left V 4 bases short and J 6 bases short, with 17 bases between. The CDR3 covers 16 residues. Per the germline V gene, CDR1 is SGHTS and CDR2 is YDEGEE. The CDR3 here is CASSLGRVGGNSPLHF. CDR3 coding DNA: TGTGCCAGCAGCCTAGGCCGCGTCGGGGGTAATTCACCCCTCCACTTT.

The V gene is TRBV5-1, the J gene TRBJ1-2; D uncertain. Germline V gene data show CDR1 as SGHRS and CDR2 as YFSETQ. This CDR3 has 14 amino acids. V gave up 4 bases and J gave up 0 bases, with 10 bases separating them. CDR3 DNA sequence: TGCGCCAGCAGCCCTGCGGAAGCTAACTATGGCTACACCTTC. Protein: CASSPAEANYGYTF.

This rearrangement joins TRBV7-6 to TRBJ2-1, with 11 bases identical to TRBD2. Trimming at V came to 7 bases and at J to 4 bases, leaving 15 bases not matched to a gene. Germline V CDR1 and CDR2: SGHVS, FNYEAQ. The CDR3 has 18 amino acids. The CDR3 DNA follows: TGTGCCAGCACCAGAGAGCCCGGGACTAGCGGACCGTACAATGAGCAGTTCTTC. Protein product: CASTREPGTSGPYNEQFF. Looking up the rest from reference TRBV7-6 and TRBJ2-1 gives the full variable domain: GAGVSQSPRYKVTKRGQDVALRCDPISGHVSLYWYRQALGQGPEFLTYFNYEAQQDKSGLPNDRFSAERPEGSISTLTIQRTEQRDSAMYRCASTREPGTSGPYNEQFFGPGTRLTVL.

The chain has TRBV5-5 and TRBJ1-1, with no clear D. V lost 0 bases and J 0 bases, leaving 9 bases between the germline ends. CDR1 is SGHKS and CDR2 is YYEKEE in the germline V gene (reference sequence). The CDR3 length is 15 residues. The CDR3 bases are TGTGCCAGCAGCTTGGAACTGCTGATGAACACTGAAGCTTTCTTT. Translating gives CASSLELLMNTEAFF.

V usage is TRBV6-5 and J usage is TRBJ2-2, with D possibly matching TRBD2 (6 bases). The CDR3 is 15 residues long. In germline, CDR1 is MNHEY, CDR2 SVGAGI. V was trimmed by 2 bases and J by 1 base, leaving 8 bases between them. This chain's CDR3 is CASSYRDLNTGELFF. The CDR3, as DNA: TGTGCCAGCAGTTACAGGGACTTGAACACCGGGGAGCTGTTTTTT.

This clone occurred a few times. The rearrangement joins TRBV2 to TRBJ1-2; D is unresolved. The CDR3 loop spans 14 amino acids. CDR1 and CDR2 (germline): SNHLY, FYNNEI. The V end lost 6 bases, the J end lost 0 bases, and 11 bases lay between the germline ends. The CDR3 nucleotides read TGTGCCAGCAGCGCCAGAATTTCTAACTATGGCTACACCTTC. Its protein product is CASSARISNYGYTF.

The V gene is TRBV3-1 (or the pseudogene TRBV3-2), the J gene TRBJ2-7; 8 nucleotides agree with TRBD1. Germline V CDR1 and CDR2: LGHDT, YNNKEL (reference sequence). The CDR3 consists of 16 residues. Germline trimming cut 2 bases from V and 3 bases from J; bases unmatched to any gene: 9. DNA for the CDR3: TGTGCCAGCAGCCAATCTGGACAGGGAAGGGTCTACGAGCAGTACTTC. It codes for CASSQSGQGRVYEQYF.